This TCR beta chain was recorded in a study of T cells in Graves' hyperthyroidism and ophthalmopathy. Study background: Prior to any treatment, at the point of initial diagnosis, peripheral blood was collected.

Uncontrolled infections, other autoimmune diseases, pregnancy or lactation led to exclusion of patients. From RNA transcripts, TCR beta CDR3 regions were amplified. With the HTBI primer set, the TCR CDR3 went through a first round of RT-PCR. TCRdb fed the multiplex PCR reads into MiXCR, producing one record per CDR3 protein. The sample lists just under 750,000 distinct CDR3 sequences; roughly a third were seen once. The clonotype comes from a woman between 40 and 55 years old with Graves' hyperthyroidism. Source material: blood.

As DNA, the CDR3 is TGCAGTGGACCGGTTAACTATGGCTACACCTTC. Translating gives CSGPVNYGYTF. The chain carries TRBV20-1 and TRBJ1-2; D uncertain. The CDR3 length is 11 residues. The germline gives CDR1 DFQATT, CDR2 SNEGSKA (reference sequence). Trimming took off 7 bases at V and 1 base at J, with 7 bases between the two ends.